Presented here are 10 T cell receptor beta chains from one specimen sequenced in a study of shared clonotypes between healthy human individuals. Assay used: immunoSEQ multiplex PCR; TCRdb lists only in-frame clones, some missing. The sample holds 2 million to 2.5 million clones, about 94% seen once. The sample taken for sequencing was naive CD4+ T cells sorted from blood. Subset in this sample: CD45RA+ positively selected. The receptors come from a man aged 18-30 years in good health.

On this clone itself: The junction departs from the called germline gene at one end, perhaps through a read error. The V call is TRBV7-7, the J call TRBJ2-5, with 10 bases identical to TRBD2. Germline assignment: CDR1 SSHAT and CDR2 FNYEAQ (reference sequence). There are 16 residues in the CDR3. The CDR3 DNA reads TGTGCTAGCAGCTCCGGGACTAGCGAGATCCAAGAGACCCAGTACTTC. This sequence encodes CASSSGTSEIQETQYF.

V is TRBV2 and J is TRBJ2-7; the match to TRBD1 covers 8 bases. This CDR3 spans 15 amino acids. Germline V CDR1 and CDR2: SNHLY, FYNNEI. J gave up 5 bases and V 5 bases, and 11 bases lay outside the gene matches. CDR3 DNA: TGTGCCAGCAGTTTCTTCACAGGGGGGTATAACGAGCAGTACTTC. Protein product: CASSFFTGGYNEQYF.

The V gene is TRBV27, the J gene TRBJ2-7, with 7 bases lining up with TRBD2. Germline V lookup: CDR1 MNHEY, CDR2 SMNVEV (reference sequence). The ends lost 10 bases at V and 1 base at J; junction bases unmatched: 10. The CDR3 covers 14 residues. DNA of the CDR3: TGTGCCACACGCCAGAGGGAGGGGTCCTACGAGCAGTACTTC. This encodes CATRQREGSYEQYF.

The chain employs TRBV5-1 and TRBJ1-3; D is undetermined. CDR3 size: 17 residues. V was shortened by 2 bases and J by 0 bases, with 15 bases between the two germline ends. CDR1 and CDR2 from the germline V gene are SGHRS and YFSETQ. The CDR3 reads CASSFNLPGDSGNTIYF. CDR3 bases: TGCGCCAGCAGCTTTAACTTACCGGGCGACTCTGGAAACACCATATATTTT.

Concerning this clone itself: Additional DNA sequences in this sample encode the identical CDR3. V and J are TRBV2 and TRBJ2-5, with TRBD2 identical over 15 bases. V shed 3 bases and J 2 bases; nucleotides not matched to a gene: 1. The CDR3 sequence is 16 residues long. From germline, CDR1 is SNHLY and CDR2 FYNNEI. The CDR3 sequence: CASSEGLAGGQETQYF. The CDR3 bases are TGTGCCAGCAGTGAGGGACTAGCGGGGGGACAAGAGACCCAGTACTTC.

The chain carries TRBV6-1 and TRBJ1-4, with D possibly being TRBD1 (5 bases). The CDR3 loop spans 15 amino acids. V shed 7 bases and J shed 0 bases, with 12 bases lying between them. Germline CDR1 and CDR2: MNHNS and SASEGT. The CDR3 coding sequence is TGTGCCAGCACTCGCGCGACAGCAACTAATGAAAAACTGTTTTTT. Translating gives CASTRATATNEKLFF.

The chain has TRBV6-1 and TRBJ1-4; unclear D gene. This CDR3 has 13 amino acids. V was cut by 8 bases and J by 5 bases, with 12 bases left in between. Per germline, CDR1 MNHNS and CDR2 SASEGT. CDR3 protein: CASRGLTNEKLFF. The CDR3 DNA reads TGTGCCAGCCGAGGGTTGACGAATGAAAAACTGTTTTTT.

The J gene is TRBJ2-3, the V gene TRBV7-3; a weak D match, TRBD2 (6 bases). Germline V gives CDR1 SGHTA, CDR2 FQGTGA. The CDR3 covers 15 residues. V lost 5 bases and J lost 1, with 13 bases in between. The CDR3 DNA is TGTGCCAGCAGCCTCGTGGGACTCGGCACAGATACGCAGTATTTT. This gives the protein CASSLVGLGTDTQYF.

As concerns this clone: The same CDR3 also results from other DNA sequences found in this sample. The chain uses TRBV30 and TRBJ1-1; D may be TRBD1 (6 bases). This CDR3 is 14 amino acids long. Per the germline V gene, CDR1 is GTSNPN and CDR2 is SVGIG (reference sequence). V lost 0 bases, J lost 5 bases, and 13 bases lay in between. CDR3 loop: CAWSVLGGRTEAFF. The CDR3 nucleotides read TGTGCCTGGAGTGTACTAGGGGGGCGAACTGAAGCTTTCTTT.

The V call is TRBV6-5, the J call TRBJ2-2; perhaps TRBD2 as D (6 bases). CDR1 and CDR2 from the germline V gene are MNHEY and SVGAGI. V gave up 3 bases and J gave up 5 bases, with 13 bases separating them. This CDR3 region has 15 residues. CDR3: CASSYIGGKTGELFF. The CDR3 nucleotides are TGTGCCAGCAGTTATATCGGCGGGAAAACCGGGGAGCTGTTTTTT.